This section outlines one TCR beta chain sequence together with its context. Its antigen is currently unknown. This record comes from a study of spatial heterogeneity in lung cancer. CDR1 and CDR2 (germline): SGHTA, FQGNSA. CDR3 length: 15 amino acids. With 5 bases removed from V and 0 bases from J, the gap between germline ends came to 12 bases. Every TCR cDNA molecule carried a tag that served as a unique molecular identifier. TCRdb independently ran MiXCR on the 5' RACE reads; one entry per CDR3 protein. The data hold about 25,000 distinct CDR3 sequences, with 7% observed a single time. Noted time point: sample taken at primary tumor resection. Donors were roughly 70 untreated early-stage non-small cell lung cancer patients. Sequencing of whole RNA from tumor, nontumor lung or frozen PBMC involved no sorting. Whole-study findings and limits: At tumor resection, ubiquitous expanded TCRs were detected in blood more often than later.

Source: PBMCs, taken at surgery. This chain joins TRBV7-2 and TRBJ2-3; D is unclear. This sequence originates from a male donor with early-stage non-small cell lung cancer. The DNA of the CDR3 is TGTGCCAGCAGCCGGTGGAGTTCTAGCACAGATACGCAGTATTTT. It codes for CASSRWSSSTDTQYF. Using reference TRBV7-2 and TRBJ2-3 for the parts outside the CDR3, the full variable domain is GAGVSQSPSNKVTEKGKDVELRCDPISGHTALYWYRQSLGQGLEFLIYFQGNSAPDKSGLPSDRFSAERTGGSVSTLTIQRTQQEDSAVYLCASSRWSSSTDTQYFGPGTRLTVL.